The 28 T cell receptor beta chains listed next were all sequenced from one sample in a study of control samples from healthy donors and cancer patients. Only in-frame clones appear in the TCRdb table, and some are missing; sequencing was by immunoSEQ multiplex PCR. Of 350,000 to 450,000 clones listed, 90% are singletons. Sequenced input: PBMCs. Receptors originate from a man in his forties with head and neck cancer.

This CDR3 is CASSSHQVTTEAFF. CDR3 nucleotide sequence: TGTGCCAGCAGCAGTCACCAGGTTACCACTGAAGCTTTCTTT. The chain couples TRBV6-6 to TRBJ1-1; unclear D gene. The CDR3 runs to 14 residues. The V end lost 6 bases, the J end lost 4 bases, and 15 bases lay between the germline ends. In germline, CDR1 is MNHNY, CDR2 SVGAGI (reference sequence).

This chain uses TRBV28 with TRBJ1-4, with D possibly matching TRBD1 (5 bases). Trimming stripped 4 bases from V and 4 bases from J, with 10 bases between. Germline CDR1 is MDHEN and CDR2 is SYDVKM. This CDR3 contains 14 residues. The CDR3 DNA follows: TGTGCCAGCAGTTGGGGACTGAATAATGAAAAACTGTTTTTT. Protein sequence: CASSWGLNNEKLFF.

The V and J genes are TRBV15 and TRBJ1-6; 11 nucleotides agree with TRBD1. Germline V CDR1 and CDR2: LNHNV, YYDKDF (reference sequence). Trimming took 1 base from V and 9 from J; bases not matched to a gene: 8. The CDR3 runs 17 residues. Written as DNA, the CDR3 is TGTGCCACCAGCAGAGGAACCGGACAGGGGGCGTTTTCACCCCTCCACTTT. It translates to CATSRGTGQGAFSPLHF.

V gene TRBV30 combines with J gene TRBJ2-6, with 9 nucleotides matching TRBD1. The CDR3 runs 16 residues. Trimming took 4 bases from V and 4 from J; bases not matched to a gene: 8. Germline CDR1 reads GTSNPN; CDR2 reads SVGIG (reference sequence). For the CDR3, the DNA is TGTGCCTGGACGGGACAGGGAAGTGCGGGGGCCAACGTCCTGACTTTC. Translation gives CAWTGQGSAGANVLTF. Looking up the rest from reference TRBV30 and TRBJ2-6 gives the full variable domain: SQTIHQWPATLVQPVGSPLSLECTVEGTSNPNLYWYRQAAGRGLQLLFYSVGIGQISSEVPQNLSASRPQDRQFILSSKKLLLSDSGFYLCAWTGQGSAGANVLTFGAGSRLTVL.

This rearrangement joins TRBV7-9 to TRBJ2-5; 10 nucleotides agree with TRBD1. V was clipped by 6 bases and J by 2 bases; unmatched bases: 9. This CDR3 comprises 16 residues. The germline V gene encodes CDR1 SEHNR and CDR2 FQNEAQ (reference sequence). The CDR3 region has the DNA TGTGCCAGCAGGCCAGGGGACAGGGGAATACAAGAGACCCAGTACTTC. As protein: CASRPGDRGIQETQYF.

This chain uses TRBV9 with TRBJ2-1; TRBD1 matches 8 bases. V dropped 2 bases and J dropped 4; count of bases not matched to a gene: 8. Per germline, CDR1 SGDLS and CDR2 YYNGEE. CDR3 size: 16 residues. The CDR3 loop is CASSVGAGQEYNEQFF. Written as DNA, the CDR3 is TGTGCCAGCAGCGTTGGGGCGGGACAGGAGTACAATGAGCAGTTCTTC.

The V and J genes are TRBV10-3 and TRBJ1-1; 7 positions match TRBD1. Germline values: CDR1 ENHRY, CDR2 SYGVKD. Trimming took 8 bases from V and 6 from J; bases not matched to a gene: 12. CDR3 length: 14 residues. In nucleotides, the CDR3 is TGTGCCATCTTCAATGGGGGGACAGTACCTGAAGCTTTCTTT. Translated: CAIFNGGTVPEAFF.

There are a few counts of this clone. The chain links TRBV4-3 to TRBJ1-3; D gene ambiguous. Trimming shortened V by 0 bases and J by 2 bases, and 8 bases separated the two germline ends. The CDR3 runs to 15 residues. Germline lookup yields CDR1 LGHNA and CDR2 YSLEER. CDR3 in amino acids: CASSQDYVAGNTIYF. CDR3 nucleotide sequence: TGCGCCAGCAGCCAAGATTACGTAGCTGGAAACACCATATATTTT.

The J gene is TRBJ2-6, the V gene TRBV28; no clear D gene. Germline V CDR1 and CDR2: MDHEN, SYDVKM. V lost 6 bases and J 0 bases, leaving 3 bases between the germline ends. The CDR3 contains 13 residues. The CDR3 loop reads CASRTSGANVLTF. The CDR3 nucleotides read TGTGCCAGCAGGACCTCTGGGGCCAACGTCCTGACTTTC.

This clone is a singleton in its sample. The chain has TRBV29-1 and TRBJ2-1; no definite D call. Germline assignment: CDR1 SQVTM and CDR2 ANQGSEA. V lost 2 bases, J lost 0 bases, and 11 bases lay in between. This CDR3 is 15 amino acids long. CDR3 sequence reads: CSVENPRSSYNEQFF. The CDR3 DNA reads as TGCAGCGTTGAAAACCCGCGAAGCTCCTACAATGAGCAGTTCTTC.

The chain joins TRBV27 to TRBJ2-7; no clear D. V lost 2 bases, J lost 6 bases, and 11 bases lay in between. There are 13 residues in the CDR3. Germline loops: CDR1 MNHEY, CDR2 SMNVEV (reference sequence). The CDR3 here is CASSLRVGSEQYF. Here the CDR3 DNA reads TGTGCCAGCAGTTTAAGGGTAGGATCCGAGCAGTACTTC.

The chain employs TRBV7-2 and TRBJ2-1; no reliable D call. CDR3 length equals 11 residues. Germline V gene data show CDR1 as SGHTA and CDR2 as FQGNSA. Trimming left V 1 base short and J 8 bases short, with 3 bases between. The chain's CDR3 is CASSLGHEQFF. The DNA of the CDR3 is TGTGCCAGCAGCTTAGGTCATGAGCAGTTCTTC. The full variable domain, completed using reference TRBV7-2 and TRBJ2-1, is GAGVSQSPSNKVTEKGKDVELRCDPISGHTALYWYRQSLGQGLEFLIYFQGNSAPDKSGLPSDRFSAERTGGSVSTLTIQRTQQEDSAVYLCASSLGHEQFFGPGTRLTVL.

The rearrangement joins TRBV24-1 to TRBJ2-3; 7 positions agree with TRBD2. V shed 9 bases and J 5 bases; nucleotides not matched to a gene: 7. CDR3 size: 13 residues. Germline CDR1 reads KGHDR; CDR2 reads SFDVKD. CDR3 region: CATRRGDQDTQYF. CDR3 coding DNA: TGTGCCACCCGACGGGGGGACCAAGATACGCAGTATTTT.

This clone showed up just a few times. This sequence joins TRBV27 and TRBJ1-5, with D perhaps TRBD1 (5 bases). The V end was cut by 2 bases, the J end by 0 bases, with 14 bases between. Germline V gene lookup returns CDR1 MNHEY and CDR2 SMNVEV (reference sequence). The CDR3 runs to 17 residues. Written as DNA, the CDR3 is TGTGCCAGCAGTTTAGGGCAGGGTTTGGGTAGCAATCAGCCCCAGCATTTT. Translating gives CASSLGQGLGSNQPQHF.

J is TRBJ2-2 and V is TRBV4-3; possible D gene TRBD1, 7 bases. V lost 3 bases to trimming and J lost 4 bases, with 12 bases between them. This CDR3 is built from 15 residues. Germline V gene lookup returns CDR1 LGHNA and CDR2 YSLEER. CDR3 in amino acids: CASSQEGASTGELFF. CDR3 coding DNA: TGCGCCAGCAGCCAGGAGGGGGCGAGCACCGGGGAGCTGTTTTTT.

The V call is TRBV14, the J call TRBJ1-1; D remains ambiguous. CDR1 SGHDN and CDR2 FVKESK come from the germline V gene. Trimming shortened V by 4 bases and J by 0 bases, and 18 bases separated the two germline ends. This CDR3 has 17 amino acids. The CDR3 DNA reads TGTGCCAGCAGCCCGACCCCGGACGGTGCCCTGAACACTGAAGCTTTCTTT. Protein: CASSPTPDGALNTEAFF. Drawing the rest from reference TRBV14 and TRBJ1-1, the complete variable domain is EAGVTQFPSHSVIEKGQTVTLRCDPISGHDNLYWYRRVMGKEIKFLLHFVKESKQDESGMPNNRFLAERTGGTYSTLKVQPAELEDSGVYFCASSPTPDGALNTEAFFGQGTRLTVV.

This chain links TRBV7-2 with TRBJ1-2; D is possibly TRBD1 (6 bases). CDR1 SGHTA and CDR2 FQGNSA come from the germline V gene. CDR3 size: 15 residues. V was trimmed by 2 bases and J by 4 bases, leaving 14 bases between them. CDR3 sequence reads: CASSLFTGSPYGYTF. The CDR3 bases are TGTGCCAGCAGCTTATTCACAGGGTCTCCCTATGGCTACACCTTC.

This chain links TRBV6-2 or TRBV6-3 with TRBJ2-7; 9 bases line up with TRBD2. V was clipped by 2 bases and J by 6 bases; unmatched bases: 8. The CDR3 runs 15 residues. Germline CDR1 reads MNHEY; CDR2 reads SVGEGT. CDR3 coding DNA: TGTGCCAGCAGTTACGGCGCGGGGGGGCCGCGCGAGCAGTACTTC. Translation: CASSYGAGGPREQYF.

The rearrangement links TRBV7-3 to TRBJ2-2, with D possibly being TRBD1 (5 bases). Germline V gives CDR1 SGHTA, CDR2 FQGTGA. The CDR3 is 15 residues long. V was shortened by 4 bases and J by 3 bases, with 12 bases between the two germline ends. The CDR3 DNA sequence: TGTGCCAGCAGCTCCACAGGATTTTACACCGGGGAGCTGTTTTTT. Encoded protein: CASSSTGFYTGELFF.

This clone was found a few times. This chain joins TRBV9 and TRBJ2-7, with D perhaps matching TRBD1 (6 bases). Germline CDR1 reads SGDLS; CDR2 reads YYNGEE. V lost 0 bases and J lost 2, with 12 bases in between. The CDR3 is made up of 15 amino acids. The CDR3 here is CASSVAPQGTYEQYF. The DNA of the CDR3 is TGTGCCAGCAGCGTAGCTCCACAGGGAACCTACGAGCAGTACTTC.

The chain recombines TRBV27 with TRBJ1-2; D not certain. There are 14 residues in the CDR3. Germline V gene data show CDR1 as MNHEY and CDR2 as SMNVEV (reference sequence). The V end was cut by 6 bases, the J end by 0 bases, with 11 bases between. CDR3: CASSLWGTNYGYTF. Here the CDR3 DNA reads TGTGCCAGCAGCCTATGGGGAACTAACTATGGCTACACCTTC.

The count of this clone is one. The chain carries TRBV2 and TRBJ1-5, with TRBD1 identical over 7 bases. This CDR3 is built from 16 residues. After removal of 9 bases from V and 3 bases from J, the junction contained 14 bases not matched to a gene. The germline CDR1 and CDR2 sequences are SNHLY and FYNNEI. The CDR3 DNA reads TGTGCCAGTAATGAACAGGGGTTAAGGACCAATCAGCCCCAGCATTTT. Encoded protein: CASNEQGLRTNQPQHF.

The chain joins TRBV28 to TRBJ2-7; 9 bases match TRBD2. With 3 bases clipped from V and 6 bases from J, the junction kept 6 bases outside the gene matches. CDR3 length: 14 residues. From germline, CDR1 is MDHEN and CDR2 SYDVKM. The DNA of the CDR3 is TGTGCCAGCAGTTTGGGCGGGAGGGGAAGCGAGCAGTACTTC. Protein: CASSLGGRGSEQYF.

Concerning this clone itself: Other DNA sequences in the same sample also yield this CDR3. The V gene is TRBV2, the J gene TRBJ2-5; unclear D gene. CDR1 SNHLY and CDR2 FYNNEI come from the germline V gene. The CDR3 consists of 10 residues. Trimming removed 8 bases at V and 5 bases at J, with 6 bases between. CDR3: CASSRETQYF. CDR3 bases: TGTGCCAGCTCACGGGAGACCCAGTACTTC.

The chain carries TRBV7-2 and TRBJ2-7; D unresolved. V lost 2 bases to trimming and J lost 3 bases, with 11 bases between them. The length of the CDR3 is 14 residues. The germline V gene has CDR1 SGHTA and CDR2 FQGNSA. The CDR3: CASSLQVTLYEQYF. The CDR3 nucleotides are TGTGCCAGCAGCTTACAGGTAACGCTCTACGAGCAGTACTTC.

V and J are TRBV27 and TRBJ1-2; D possibly corresponds to TRBD1 (5 bases). V was clipped by 8 bases and J by 4 bases, with 14 bases between them. Germline V CDR1 and CDR2: MNHEY, SMNVEV (reference sequence). The CDR3 contains 13 residues. The CDR3 reads CASGKTAVYGYTF. CDR3 in DNA: TGTGCCAGCGGGAAGACAGCAGTCTATGGCTACACCTTC.

This clone was seen a single time. The genes are TRBV7-2 and TRBJ2-7, with D uncertain. The CDR3 consists of 12 residues. Germline V gives CDR1 SGHTA, CDR2 FQGNSA. Trimming left V 5 bases short and J 7 bases short, with 12 bases between. The CDR3 loop is CASSLDVWEQYF. For the CDR3, the DNA is TGTGCCAGCAGCCTAGACGTTTGGGAGCAGTACTTC.

The chain recombines TRBV27 with TRBJ2-4, with TRBD1 matching over 9 bases. CDR1 MNHEY and CDR2 SMNVEV come from the germline V gene (reference sequence). This CDR3 has 18 residues. The V and J ends lost 4 bases and 0 bases, in that order; junction bases with no gene match: 10. The CDR3 spells CASSSETGGGLAKNIQYF. DNA of the CDR3: TGTGCCAGCAGTTCCGAAACAGGGGGCGGCTTAGCCAAAAACATTCAGTACTTC.